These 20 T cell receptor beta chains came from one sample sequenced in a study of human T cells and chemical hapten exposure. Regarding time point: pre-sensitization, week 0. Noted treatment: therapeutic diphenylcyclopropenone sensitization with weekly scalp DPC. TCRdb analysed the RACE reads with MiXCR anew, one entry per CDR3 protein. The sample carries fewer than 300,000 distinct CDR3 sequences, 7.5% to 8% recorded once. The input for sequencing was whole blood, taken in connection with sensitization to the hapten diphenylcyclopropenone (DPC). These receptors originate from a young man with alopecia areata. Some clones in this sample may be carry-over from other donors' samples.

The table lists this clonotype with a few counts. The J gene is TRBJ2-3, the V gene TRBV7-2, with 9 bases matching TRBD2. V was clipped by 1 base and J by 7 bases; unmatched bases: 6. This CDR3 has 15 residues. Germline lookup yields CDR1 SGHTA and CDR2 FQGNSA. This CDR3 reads CASSLESGGPHTQYF. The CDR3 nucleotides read TGTGCCAGCAGCTTAGAGAGCGGGGGGCCCCATACGCAGTATTTT.

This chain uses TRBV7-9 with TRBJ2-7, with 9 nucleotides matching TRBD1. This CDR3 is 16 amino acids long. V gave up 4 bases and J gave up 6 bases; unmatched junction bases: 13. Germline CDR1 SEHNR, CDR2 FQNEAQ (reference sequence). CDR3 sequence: CASSSPTRTGESEQYF. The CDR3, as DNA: TGTGCCAGCAGCTCCCCGACCAGGACAGGGGAAAGCGAGCAGTACTTC.

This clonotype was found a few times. The CDR3 spells CASSRVASDTQYF. CDR3 sequence (DNA): TGTGCCAGCAGCAGAGTAGCCTCAGATACGCAGTATTTT. This rearrangement joins TRBV14 to TRBJ2-3; no definite D call. The ends were cut back, 5 bases at V and 4 bases at J, with 10 bases in the middle. Looked up from germline, CDR1 is SGHDN and CDR2 is FVKESK. This CDR3 has 13 residues.

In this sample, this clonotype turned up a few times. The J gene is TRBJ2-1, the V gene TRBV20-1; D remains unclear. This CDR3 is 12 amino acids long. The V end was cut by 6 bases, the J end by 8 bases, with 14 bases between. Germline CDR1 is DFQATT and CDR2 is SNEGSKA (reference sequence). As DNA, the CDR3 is TGCAGTGCACTCGACCCTTGGGATGAGCAGTTCTTC. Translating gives CSALDPWDEQFF.

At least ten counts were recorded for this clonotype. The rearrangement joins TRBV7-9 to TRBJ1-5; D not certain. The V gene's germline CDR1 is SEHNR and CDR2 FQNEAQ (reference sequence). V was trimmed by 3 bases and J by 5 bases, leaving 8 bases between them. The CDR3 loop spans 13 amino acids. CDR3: CASSLTGDQPQHF. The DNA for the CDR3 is TGTGCCAGCAGCTTGACGGGAGATCAGCCCCAGCATTTT.

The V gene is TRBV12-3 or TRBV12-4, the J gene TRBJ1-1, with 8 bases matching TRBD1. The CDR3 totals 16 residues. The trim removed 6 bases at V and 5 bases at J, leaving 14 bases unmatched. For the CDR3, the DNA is TGTGCCAGCAGGCGACCGGGACAGGCCTGGGGGACTGAAGCTTTCTTT. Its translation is CASRRPGQAWGTEAFF.

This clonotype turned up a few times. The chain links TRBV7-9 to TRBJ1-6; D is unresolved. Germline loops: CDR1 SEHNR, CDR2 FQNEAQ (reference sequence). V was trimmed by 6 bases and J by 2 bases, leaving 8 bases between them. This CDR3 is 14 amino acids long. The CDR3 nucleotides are TGTGCCAGCAGGCCGGACCCCTATAATTCACCCCTCCACTTT. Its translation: CASRPDPYNSPLHF.

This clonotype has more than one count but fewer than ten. In nucleotides, the CDR3 is TGTGCCATCGGACCCCGGGACACCCTCGGGCAGTACTTC. It specifies CAIGPRDTLGQYF. This chain connects TRBV10-3 to TRBJ2-7; TRBD1 might be the D (6 bases). The CDR3 loop spans 13 amino acids. V was cut by 8 bases and J by 9 bases, with 20 bases left in between. CDR1 is ENHRY and CDR2 is SYGVKD in the germline V gene.

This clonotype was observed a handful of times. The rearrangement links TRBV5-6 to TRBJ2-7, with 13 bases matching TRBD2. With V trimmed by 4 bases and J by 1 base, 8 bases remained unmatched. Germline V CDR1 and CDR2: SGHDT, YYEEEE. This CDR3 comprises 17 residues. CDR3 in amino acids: CASSPGLAGVLSYEQYF. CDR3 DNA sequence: TGTGCCAGCAGCCCCGGACTAGCGGGGGTTCTTTCCTACGAGCAGTACTTC.

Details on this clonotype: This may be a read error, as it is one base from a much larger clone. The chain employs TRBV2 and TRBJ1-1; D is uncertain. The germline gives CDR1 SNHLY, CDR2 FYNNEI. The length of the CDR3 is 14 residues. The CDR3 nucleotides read TGTGTCAGCAGTCTTCGGTCCGGAATCACTGAAGCTTTCTTT. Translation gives CVSSLRSGITEAFF.

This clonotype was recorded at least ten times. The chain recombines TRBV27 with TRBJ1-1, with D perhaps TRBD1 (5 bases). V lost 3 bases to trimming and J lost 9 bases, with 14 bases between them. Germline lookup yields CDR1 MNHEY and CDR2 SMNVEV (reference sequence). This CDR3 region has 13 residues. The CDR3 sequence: CASSFLGGEKAFF. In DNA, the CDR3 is TGTGCCAGCAGTTTCCTGGGGGGGGAGAAAGCTTTCTTT.

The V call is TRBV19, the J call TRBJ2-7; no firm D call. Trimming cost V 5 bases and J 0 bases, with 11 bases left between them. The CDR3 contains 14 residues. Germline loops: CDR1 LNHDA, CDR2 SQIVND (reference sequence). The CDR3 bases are TGTGCCAGTAGTGCCACTGAAAGCTCCTACGAGCAGTACTTC. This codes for CASSATESSYEQYF.

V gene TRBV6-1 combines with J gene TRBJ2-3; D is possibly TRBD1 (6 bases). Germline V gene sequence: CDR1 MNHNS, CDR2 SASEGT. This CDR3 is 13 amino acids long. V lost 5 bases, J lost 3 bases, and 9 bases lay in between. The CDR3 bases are TGTGCCAGCAGTTGGACAGTAACAGATACGCAGTATTTT. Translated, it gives CASSWTVTDTQYF.

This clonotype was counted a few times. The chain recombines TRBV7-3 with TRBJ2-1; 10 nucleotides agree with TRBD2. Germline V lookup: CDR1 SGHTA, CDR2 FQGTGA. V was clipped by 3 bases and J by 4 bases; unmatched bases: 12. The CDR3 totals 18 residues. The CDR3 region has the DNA TGTGCCAGCAGCTTGGTAGCGGGGGGACCTATGACTTACAATGAGCAGTTCTTC. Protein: CASSLVAGGPMTYNEQFF.

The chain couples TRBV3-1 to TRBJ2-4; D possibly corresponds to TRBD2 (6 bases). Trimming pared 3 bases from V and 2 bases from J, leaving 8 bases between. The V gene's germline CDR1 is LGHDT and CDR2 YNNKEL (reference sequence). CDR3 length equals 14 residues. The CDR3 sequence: CASSHAGPKNIQYF. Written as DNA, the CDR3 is TGTGCCAGCAGCCACGCGGGACCCAAAAACATTCAGTACTTC.

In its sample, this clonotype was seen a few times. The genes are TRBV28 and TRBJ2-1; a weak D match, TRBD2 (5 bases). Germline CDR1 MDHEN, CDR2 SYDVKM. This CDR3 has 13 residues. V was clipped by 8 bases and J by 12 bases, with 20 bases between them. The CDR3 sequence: CASLGSRGSGQFF. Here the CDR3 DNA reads TGTGCCAGCCTCGGCTCAAGAGGGTCCGGGCAGTTCTTC.

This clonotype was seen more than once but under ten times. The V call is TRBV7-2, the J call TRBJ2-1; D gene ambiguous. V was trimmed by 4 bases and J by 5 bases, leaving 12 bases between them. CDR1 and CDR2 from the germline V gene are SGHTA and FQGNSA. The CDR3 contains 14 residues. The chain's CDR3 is CASSSLGRNNEQFF. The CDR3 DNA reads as TGTGCCAGCAGCTCCCTGGGCAGAAACAATGAGCAGTTCTTC.

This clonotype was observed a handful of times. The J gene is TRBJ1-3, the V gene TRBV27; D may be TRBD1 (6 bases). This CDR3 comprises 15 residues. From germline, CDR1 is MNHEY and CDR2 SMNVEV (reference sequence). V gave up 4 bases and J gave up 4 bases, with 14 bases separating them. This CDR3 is CASSYRGATGNTIYF. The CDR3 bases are TGTGCCAGCAGTTATCGGGGGGCGACGGGAAACACCATATATTTT.

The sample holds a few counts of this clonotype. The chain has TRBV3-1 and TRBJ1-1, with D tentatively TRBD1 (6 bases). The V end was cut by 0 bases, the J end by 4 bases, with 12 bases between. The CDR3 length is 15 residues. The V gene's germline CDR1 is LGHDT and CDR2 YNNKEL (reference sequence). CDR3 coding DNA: TGTGCCAGCAGCCAAGAAGGGAGGGGGGGCACTGAAGCTTTCTTT. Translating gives CASSQEGRGGTEAFF. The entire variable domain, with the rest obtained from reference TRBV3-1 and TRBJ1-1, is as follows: DTAVSQTPKYLVTQMGNDKSIKCEQNLGHDTMYWYKQDSKKFLKIMFSYNNKELIINETVPNRFSPKSPDKAHLNLHINSLELGDSAVYFCASSQEGRGGTEAFFGQGTRLTVV.

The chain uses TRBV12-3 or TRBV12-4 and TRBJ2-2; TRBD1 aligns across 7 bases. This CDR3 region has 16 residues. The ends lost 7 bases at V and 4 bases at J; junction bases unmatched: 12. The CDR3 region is CASTPRPGGFTGELFF. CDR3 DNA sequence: TGTGCCAGCACGCCCCGGCCAGGGGGATTCACCGGGGAGCTGTTTTTT.